The subject of this entry is one T cell receptor (beta chain). Its antigen is unidentified. The V end was cut by 8 bases, the J end by 3 bases, with 20 bases between. The CDR3 extends over 15 amino acids. Germline-derived CDR1 and CDR2 are MNHEY and SMNVEV (reference sequence). This record belongs to a study of cytomegalovirus exposure and HLA in healthy donors. Both 60 Vbeta primers and 13 Jbeta primers went into the PCR. The protocol was immunoSEQ multiplex PCR, while the TCRdb copy is restricted to in-frame clones and leaves out a portion. The table shows about 120,000 clones, with roughly three quarters occurring only once. General study points: About 87% or about 30% of the time was how often most TCR beta V segments were productive, according to an earlier analysis.

The chain combines TRBV27 with TRBJ2-7, with unresolved D. The TCR comes from a woman younger than 35 in good health and CMV-seronegative. Sequencing used PBMCs. The CDR3 is CASQIIGLGYYEQYF. CDR3 nucleotide sequence: TGTGCCAGCCAGATAATCGGGTTGGGTTACTACGAGCAGTACTTC.